The rows below give T cell receptor beta chains drawn from one sample of a study of memory CD4+ T cells and cytomegalovirus serostatus. Repertoires were generated with immunoSEQ multiplex PCR, while TCRdb's copy carries only in-frame clones and drops some. The sample has about 40,000 clones; less than 80% are singletons. Input material: memory CD4+ T cells from blood. Receptors were obtained from an adult in good health and CMV-seronegative. Each CDR3 is given with its conserved first and last residue. The D gene is left open where the match is weak. Not every row has a clone size; where given, it reads once, few, many or a size class.

j_call	d_call	clone_size	v_call	cdr3_nt	cdr3_aa
TRBJ2-5	-	-	TRBV6-1	TGTGCCAGCAGTGACAGGGTGTGGGAGACCCAGTACTTC	CASSDRVWETQYF
TRBJ1-2	-	-	TRBV7-2	TGTGCCAGCAGCCCAGAGGGGAACTATGGCTACACCTTC	CASSPEGNYGYTF
TRBJ2-5	-	-	TRBV7-8	TGTGCCAGCAGCTCTGGAGAACAAGAGACCCAGTACTTC	CASSSGEQETQYF
TRBJ2-5	TRBD2	-	TRBV29-1	TGCAGCGTGAACCCAGCGGGAGACGGTGAGACCCAGTACTTC	CSVNPAGDGETQYF
TRBJ2-1	-	-	TRBV5-6	TGTGCCAGCAGCTTGGACCTCCGGGCAGCGTACAATGAGCAGTTCTTC	CASSLDLRAAYNEQFF
TRBJ2-7	-	-	TRBV5-1	TGCGCCAGCAGCTTCGGAGTTGCCTACGAGCAGTACTTC	CASSFGVAYEQYF
TRBJ1-1	-	-	TRBV14	TGTGCCAGCAGCCAAGATTTGGGGCAGGTGAACACTGAAGCTTTCTTT	CASSQDLGQVNTEAFF
TRBJ2-1	-	-	TRBV11-2	TGTGCCAGCAGCGTCGGACTCCTCAATGAGCAGTTCTTC	CASSVGLLNEQFF
TRBJ2-5	TRBD1	-	TRBV18	TGTGCCAGCTCCACCGCAATTGGGACAGGGCAAGAGACCCAGTACTTC	CASSTAIGTGQETQYF
TRBJ1-5	TRBD1	-	TRBV11-3	TGTGCCAGCAGCTTAGAACAGGGGCCTAATCAGCCCCAGCATTTT	CASSLEQGPNQPQHF
TRBJ2-6	TRBD1	once	TRBV6-1	TGTGCCAGCAGTGCTATTCCGGGACAGGGGGCGGCTGGGGCCAACGTCCTGACTTTC	CASSAIPGQGAAGANVLTF
TRBJ1-2	-	-	TRBV18	TGTGCCAGCTCACCCCCGAAATGGGAAGCTAACTATGGCTACACCTTC	CASSPPKWEANYGYTF
TRBJ2-5	TRBD2	-	TRBV7-8	TGTGCCAGCAGCTCGGGACTAGCGGGACGAGAGACCCAGTACTTC	CASSSGLAGRETQYF
TRBJ2-1	-	-	TRBV7-2	TGTGCCAGCAGCTCAGGACTAAACTCGCATGAGCAGTTCTTC	CASSSGLNSHEQFF
TRBJ1-5	-	-	TRBV19	TGTGCCAGTCAATCCCGGTACAATCAGCCCCAGCATTTT	CASQSRYNQPQHF
TRBJ1-4	-	once	TRBV5-1	TGCGCCAGCAGCTTGGGACAGAGAGAAAAACTGTTTTTT	CASSLGQREKLFF
TRBJ1-3	-	-	TRBV19	TGTGCCAGTAGTACCGGTTTGGCCCACTCTGGAAACACCATATATTTT	CASSTGLAHSGNTIYF
TRBJ2-3	TRBD1	few	TRBV2	TGTGCCAGCAGAAAGGGGGCGGGTGCAGATACGCAGTATTTT	CASRKGAGADTQYF
TRBJ2-1	-	-	TRBV19	TGTGCCAGTAGCCCGTCTTGGAGCTCCTACAATGAGCAGTTCTTC	CASSPSWSSYNEQFF
TRBJ1-5	-	-	TRBV7-2	TGTGCCAGCAGCTTAGGAGAACCTAATCAGCCCCAGCATTTT	CASSLGEPNQPQHF
TRBJ2-7	TRBD1	-	TRBV5-1	TGCGCCAGCAGATTAGGGGGACAGGGGGTCTACGAGCAGTACTTC	CASRLGGQGVYEQYF
TRBJ1-1	-	-	TRBV6-1	TGTGCCAGCATGGAAACTCAGGGGACTGAAGCTTTCTTT	CASMETQGTEAFF
TRBJ2-7	TRBD1	-	TRBV9	TGTGCCAGCAACCCCCAGGGACAGGGGTTCCACGAGCAGTACTTC	CASNPQGQGFHEQYF
TRBJ2-5	-	-	TRBV7-2	TGTGCCAGCAGCTTCCAGGGGCAAGAGACCCAGTACTTC	CASSFQGQETQYF
TRBJ2-2	TRBD2	once	TRBV7-8	TGTGCCAGTAGACTAGCGGGAGTAGGAGGGGAGCTGTTTTTT	CASRLAGVGGELFF
TRBJ2-5	TRBD2	-	TRBV11-2	TGTGCCAGCAGCTTAGATTTGGTGAGCGGGAGGGGGATCGAGACCCAGTACTTC	CASSLDLVSGRGIETQYF
TRBJ2-3	-	-	TRBV5-4	TGTGCCAGCAGCTTGGAGGCTACGCAGTATTTT	CASSLEATQYF
TRBJ2-3	TRBD2	once	TRBV9	TGTGCCAGCAGCGTAATAGCGGGAGTAACAGATACGCAGTATTTT	CASSVIAGVTDTQYF
TRBJ2-1	-	-	TRBV5-1	TGCGCCAGCAGTCCAACGATCCGTCGGGAAGAGCAGTTCTTC	CASSPTIRREEQFF
TRBJ2-7	-	few	TRBV10-1	TGCGCCAGCAGTGGAGGGAGTGCGGAGTCCTATTCCTACGAGCAGTACTTC	CASSGGSAESYSYEQYF
TRBJ2-5	-	-	TRBV29-1	TGCAGCGTTGGACCGCAAGAGACCCAGTACTTC	CSVGPQETQYF
TRBJ2-4	TRBD1	-	TRBV18	TGTGCCAGCTCACCGATAGGGGGCGGAATTCAGTACTTC	CASSPIGGGIQYF
TRBJ2-6	-	once	TRBV5-4	TGTGCCAGCAGCTTGTTTTGGGGCGGCGACTCTGGGGCCAACGTCCTGACTTTC	CASSLFWGGDSGANVLTF
TRBJ2-3	-	once	TRBV9	TGTGCCACCGGCGAAGATACGCAGTATTTT	CATGEDTQYF
TRBJ2-7	TRBD2	-	TRBV7-3	TGTGCCAGCAGCTTAGCGGGAGGGCCCTACGAGCAGTACTTC	CASSLAGGPYEQYF